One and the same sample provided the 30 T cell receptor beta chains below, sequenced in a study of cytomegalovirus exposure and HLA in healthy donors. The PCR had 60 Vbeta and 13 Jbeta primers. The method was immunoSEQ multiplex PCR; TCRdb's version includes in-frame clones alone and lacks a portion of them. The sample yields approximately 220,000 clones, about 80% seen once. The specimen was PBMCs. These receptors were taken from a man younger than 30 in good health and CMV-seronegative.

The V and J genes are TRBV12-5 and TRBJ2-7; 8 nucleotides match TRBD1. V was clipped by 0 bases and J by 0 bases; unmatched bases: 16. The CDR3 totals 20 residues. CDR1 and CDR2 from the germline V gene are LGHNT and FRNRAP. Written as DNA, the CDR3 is TGTGCTAGTGGTTTGGTCCCCAGGGGGCACGTCAGAACTCGCTCCTACGAGCAGTACTTC. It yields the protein CASGLVPRGHVRTRSYEQYF.

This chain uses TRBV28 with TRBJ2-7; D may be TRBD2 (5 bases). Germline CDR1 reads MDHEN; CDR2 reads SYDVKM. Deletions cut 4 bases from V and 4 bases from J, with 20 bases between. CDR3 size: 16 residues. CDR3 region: CASSSISPPSGYEQYF. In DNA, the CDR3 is TGTGCCAGCAGTTCAATCTCCCCTCCCTCGGGGTACGAGCAGTACTTC.

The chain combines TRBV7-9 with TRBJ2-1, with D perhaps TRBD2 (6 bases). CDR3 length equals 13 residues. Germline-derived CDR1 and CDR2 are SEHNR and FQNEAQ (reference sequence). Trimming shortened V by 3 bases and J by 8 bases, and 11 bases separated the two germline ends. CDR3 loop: CASSLEGRDEQFF. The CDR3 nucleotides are TGTGCCAGCAGCTTGGAGGGGCGCGATGAGCAGTTCTTC. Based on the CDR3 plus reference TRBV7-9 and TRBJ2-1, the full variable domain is DTGVSQNPRHKITKRGQNVTFRCDPISEHNRLYWYRQTLGQGPEFLTYFQNEAQLEKSRLLSDRFSAERPKGSFSTLEIQRTEQGDSAMYLCASSLEGRDEQFFGPGTRLTVL.

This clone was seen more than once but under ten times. CDR3 amino acids: CASSRDRQNTEAFF. CDR3 bases: TGTGCCAGTAGCAGGGACAGACAGAACACTGAAGCTTTCTTT. This chain connects TRBV19 to TRBJ1-1; the match to TRBD1 covers 7 bases. Trimming removed 6 bases from V and 1 base from J; junction bases left unmatched: 5. The length of the CDR3 is 14 residues. CDR1 and CDR2 (germline): LNHDA, SQIVND (reference sequence).

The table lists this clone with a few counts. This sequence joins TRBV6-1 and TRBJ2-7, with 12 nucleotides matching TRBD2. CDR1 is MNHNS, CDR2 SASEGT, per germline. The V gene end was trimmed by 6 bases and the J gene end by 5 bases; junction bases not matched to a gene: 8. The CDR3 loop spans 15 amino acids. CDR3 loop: CASSDGLAGKNEQYF. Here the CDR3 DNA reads TGTGCCAGCAGCGATGGACTAGCGGGAAAGAACGAGCAGTACTTC.

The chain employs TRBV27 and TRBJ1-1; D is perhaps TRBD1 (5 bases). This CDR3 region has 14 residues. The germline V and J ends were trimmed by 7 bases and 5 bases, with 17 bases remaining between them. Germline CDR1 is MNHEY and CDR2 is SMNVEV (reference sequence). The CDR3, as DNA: TGTGCCAGCACCCCCTTCGGGGGGGGGACTGAAGCTTTCTTT. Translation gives CASTPFGGGTEAFF.

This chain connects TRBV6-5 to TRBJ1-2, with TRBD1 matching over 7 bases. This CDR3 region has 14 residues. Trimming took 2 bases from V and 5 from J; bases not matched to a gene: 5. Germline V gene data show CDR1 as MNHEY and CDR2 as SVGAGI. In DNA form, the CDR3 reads TGTGCCAGCAGTTACGACGGGACAGCGTATGGCTACACCTTC. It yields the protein CASSYDGTAYGYTF.

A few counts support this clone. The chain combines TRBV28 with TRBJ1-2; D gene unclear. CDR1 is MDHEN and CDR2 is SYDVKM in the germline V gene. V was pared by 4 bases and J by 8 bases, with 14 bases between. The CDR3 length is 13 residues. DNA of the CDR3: TGTGCCAGCAGTTCCCTGGGCTCTGAAGGCTACACCTTC. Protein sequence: CASSSLGSEGYTF.

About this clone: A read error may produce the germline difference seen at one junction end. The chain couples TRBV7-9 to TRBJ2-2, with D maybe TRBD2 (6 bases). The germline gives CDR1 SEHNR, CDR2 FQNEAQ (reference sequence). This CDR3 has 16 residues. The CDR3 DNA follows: TGTGCCAGCAGCCTATCGGGACTTTACAACAGCGGGGAGCTGTTTTTT. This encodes CASSLSGLYNSGELFF.

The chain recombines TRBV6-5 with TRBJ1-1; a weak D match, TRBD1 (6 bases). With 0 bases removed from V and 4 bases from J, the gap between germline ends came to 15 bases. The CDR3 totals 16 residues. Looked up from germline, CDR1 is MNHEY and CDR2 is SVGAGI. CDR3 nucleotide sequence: TGTGCCAGCAGTTACTCGAATGTGCGGGGGCCCACTGAAGCTTTCTTT. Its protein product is CASSYSNVRGPTEAFF.

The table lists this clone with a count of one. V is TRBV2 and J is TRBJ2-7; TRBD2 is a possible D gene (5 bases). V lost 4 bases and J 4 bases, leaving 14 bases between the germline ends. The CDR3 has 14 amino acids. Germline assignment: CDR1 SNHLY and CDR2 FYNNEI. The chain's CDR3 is CASSGSGNWYEQYF. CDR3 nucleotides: TGTGCCAGCAGTGGGTCCGGGAACTGGTACGAGCAGTACTTC.

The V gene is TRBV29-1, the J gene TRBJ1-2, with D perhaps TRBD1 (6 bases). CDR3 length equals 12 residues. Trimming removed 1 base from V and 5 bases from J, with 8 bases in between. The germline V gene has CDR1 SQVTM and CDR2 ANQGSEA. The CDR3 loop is CSVEVDSYGYTF. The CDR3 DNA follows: TGCAGCGTTGAAGTGGACAGTTATGGCTACACCTTC. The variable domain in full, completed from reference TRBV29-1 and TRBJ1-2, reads SAVISQKPSRDICQRGTSLTIQCQVDSQVTMMFWYRQQPGQSLTLIATANQGSEATYESGFVIDKFPISRPNLTFSTLTVSNMSPEDSSIYLCSVEVDSYGYTFGSGTRLTVV.

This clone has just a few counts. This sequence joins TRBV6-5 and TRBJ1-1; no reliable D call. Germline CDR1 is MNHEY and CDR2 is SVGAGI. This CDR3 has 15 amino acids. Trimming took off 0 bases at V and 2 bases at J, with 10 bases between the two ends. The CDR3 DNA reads TGTGCCAGCAGTTACTCGAGTCTTCTCAACACTGAAGCTTTCTTT. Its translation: CASSYSSLLNTEAFF.

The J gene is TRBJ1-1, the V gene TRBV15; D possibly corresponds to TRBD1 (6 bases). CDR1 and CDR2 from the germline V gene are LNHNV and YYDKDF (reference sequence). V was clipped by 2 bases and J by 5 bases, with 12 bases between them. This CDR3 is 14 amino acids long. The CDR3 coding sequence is TGTGCCACCAGCAGACCGCACAGGGAAACTGAAGCTTTCTTT. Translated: CATSRPHRETEAFF.

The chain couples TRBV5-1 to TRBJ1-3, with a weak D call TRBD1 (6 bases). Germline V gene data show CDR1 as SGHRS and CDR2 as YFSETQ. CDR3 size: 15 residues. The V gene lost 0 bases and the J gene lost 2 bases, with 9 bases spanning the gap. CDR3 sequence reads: CASSLDRATGNTIYF. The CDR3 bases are TGCGCCAGCAGCTTGGACAGGGCGACTGGAAACACCATATATTTT.

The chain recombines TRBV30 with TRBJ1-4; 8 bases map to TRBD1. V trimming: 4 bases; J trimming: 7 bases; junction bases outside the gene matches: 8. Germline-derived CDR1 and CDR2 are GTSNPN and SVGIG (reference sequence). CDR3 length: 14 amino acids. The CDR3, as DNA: TGTGCCTGGACAGGGGGCGCACAGGGTGAAAAACTGTTTTTT. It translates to CAWTGGAQGEKLFF. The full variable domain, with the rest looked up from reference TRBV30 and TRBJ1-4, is SQTIHQWPATLVQPVGSPLSLECTVEGTSNPNLYWYRQAAGRGLQLLFYSVGIGQISSEVPQNLSASRPQDRQFILSSKKLLLSDSGFYLCAWTGGAQGEKLFFGSGTQLSVL.

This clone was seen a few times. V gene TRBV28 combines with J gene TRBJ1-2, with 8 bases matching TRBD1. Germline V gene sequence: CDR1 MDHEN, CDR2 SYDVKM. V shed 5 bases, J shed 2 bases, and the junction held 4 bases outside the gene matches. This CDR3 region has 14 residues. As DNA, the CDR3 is TGTGCCAGCAGTCTGGGACAGGCGAACTATGGCTACACCTTC. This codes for CASSLGQANYGYTF.

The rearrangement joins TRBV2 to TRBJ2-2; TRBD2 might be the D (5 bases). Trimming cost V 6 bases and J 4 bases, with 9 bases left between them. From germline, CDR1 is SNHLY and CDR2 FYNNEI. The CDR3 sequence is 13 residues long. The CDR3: CASRKRTTGELFF. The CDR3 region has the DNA TGTGCCAGCAGAAAGCGGACCACCGGGGAGCTGTTTTTT.

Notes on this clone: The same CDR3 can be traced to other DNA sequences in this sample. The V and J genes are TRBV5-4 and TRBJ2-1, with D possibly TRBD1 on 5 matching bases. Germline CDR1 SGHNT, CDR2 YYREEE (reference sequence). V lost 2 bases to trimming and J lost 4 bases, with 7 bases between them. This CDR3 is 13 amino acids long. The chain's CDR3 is CASSFTGYNEQFF. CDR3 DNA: TGTGCCAGCAGCTTTACAGGATACAATGAGCAGTTCTTC.

The CDR3 here is CASSLEFAGDEQYF. The CDR3 DNA sequence: TGCGCCAGCAGCTTGGAGTTCGCGGGGGACGAGCAGTACTTC. The chain uses TRBV5-1 and TRBJ2-7; TRBD2 agrees at 7 bases. Trimming removed 0 bases from V and 5 bases from J; junction bases left unmatched: 5. Germline-derived CDR1 and CDR2 are SGHRS and YFSETQ. The CDR3 is 14 residues long.

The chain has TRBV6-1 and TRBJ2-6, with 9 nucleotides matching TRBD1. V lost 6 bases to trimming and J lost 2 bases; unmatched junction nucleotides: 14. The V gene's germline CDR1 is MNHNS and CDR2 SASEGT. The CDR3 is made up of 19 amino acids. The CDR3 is CASSEFPGQGFAGANVLTF. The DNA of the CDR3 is TGTGCCAGCAGCGAATTCCCGGGACAGGGTTTCGCTGGGGCCAACGTCCTGACTTTC.

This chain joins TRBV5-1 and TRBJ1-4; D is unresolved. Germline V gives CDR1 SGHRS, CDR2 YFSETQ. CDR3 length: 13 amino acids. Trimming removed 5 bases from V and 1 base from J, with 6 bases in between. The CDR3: CASRRQTNEKLFF. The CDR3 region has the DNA TGCGCCAGCAGGCGGCAAACTAATGAAAAACTGTTTTTT.

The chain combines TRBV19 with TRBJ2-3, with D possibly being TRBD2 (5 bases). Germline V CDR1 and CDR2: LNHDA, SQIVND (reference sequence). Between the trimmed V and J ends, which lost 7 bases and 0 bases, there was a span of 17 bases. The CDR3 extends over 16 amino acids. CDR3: CASNDLRGPSTDTQYF. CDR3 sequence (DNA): TGTGCCAGTAATGATCTGAGAGGGCCTAGCACAGATACGCAGTATTTT. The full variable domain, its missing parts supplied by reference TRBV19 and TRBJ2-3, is DGGITQSPKYLFRKEGQNVTLSCEQNLNHDAMYWYRQDPGQGLRLIYYSQIVNDFQKGDIAEGYSVSREKKESFPLTVTSAQKNPTAFYLCASNDLRGPSTDTQYFGPGTRLTVL.

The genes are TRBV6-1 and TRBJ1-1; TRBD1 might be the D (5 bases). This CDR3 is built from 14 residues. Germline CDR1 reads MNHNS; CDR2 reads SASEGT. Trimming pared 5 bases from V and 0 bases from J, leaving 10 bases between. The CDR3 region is CASSHRRMNTEAFF. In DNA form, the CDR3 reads TGTGCCAGCAGTCACAGGCGCATGAACACTGAAGCTTTCTTT.

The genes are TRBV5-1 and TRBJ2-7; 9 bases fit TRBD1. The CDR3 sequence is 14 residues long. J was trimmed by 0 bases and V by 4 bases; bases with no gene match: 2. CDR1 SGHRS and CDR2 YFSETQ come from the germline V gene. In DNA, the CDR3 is TGCGCCAGCAGCGGGACAGGGAGCTCCTACGAGCAGTACTTC. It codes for CASSGTGSSYEQYF. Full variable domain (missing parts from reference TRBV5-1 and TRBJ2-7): KAGVTQTPRYLIKTRGQQVTLSCSPISGHRSVSWYQQTPGQGLQFLFEYFSETQRNKGNFPGRFSGRQFSNSRSEMNVSTLELGDSALYLCASSGTGSSYEQYFGPGTRLTVT.

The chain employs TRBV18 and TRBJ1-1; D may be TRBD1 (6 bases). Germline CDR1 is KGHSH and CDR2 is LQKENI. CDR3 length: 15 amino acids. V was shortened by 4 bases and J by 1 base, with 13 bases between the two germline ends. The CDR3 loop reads CASSRGTGTNTEAFF. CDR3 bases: TGTGCCAGCTCACGGGGCACAGGGACGAACACTGAAGCTTTCTTT.

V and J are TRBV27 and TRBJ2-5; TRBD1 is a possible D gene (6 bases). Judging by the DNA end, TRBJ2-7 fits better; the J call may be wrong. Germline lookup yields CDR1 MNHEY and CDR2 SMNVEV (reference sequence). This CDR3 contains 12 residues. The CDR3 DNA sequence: TGTGCCAGCAAGAATCAGGGGCTCGAGCAGTACTTC. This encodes CASKNQGLEQYF.

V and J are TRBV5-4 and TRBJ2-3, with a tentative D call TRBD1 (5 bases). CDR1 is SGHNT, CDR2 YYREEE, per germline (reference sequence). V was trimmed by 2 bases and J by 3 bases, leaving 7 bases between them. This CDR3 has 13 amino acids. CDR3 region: CASSFDRTDTQYF. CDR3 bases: TGTGCCAGCAGCTTTGACAGAACAGATACGCAGTATTTT.

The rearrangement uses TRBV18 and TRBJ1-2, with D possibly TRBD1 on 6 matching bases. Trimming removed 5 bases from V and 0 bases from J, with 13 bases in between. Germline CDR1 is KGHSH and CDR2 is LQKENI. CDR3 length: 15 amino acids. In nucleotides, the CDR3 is TGTGCCAGCTCATCCCGGACAGAAACTAACTATGGCTACACCTTC. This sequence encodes CASSSRTETNYGYTF.

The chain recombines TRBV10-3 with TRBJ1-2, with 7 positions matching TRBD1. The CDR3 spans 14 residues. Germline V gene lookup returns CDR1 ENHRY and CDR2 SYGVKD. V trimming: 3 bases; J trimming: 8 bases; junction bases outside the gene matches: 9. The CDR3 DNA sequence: TGTGCCATCAGTGATTTCCCAGGGGGTGTAGGCTACACCTTC. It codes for CAISDFPGGVGYTF.